Sequencing of this T cell receptor beta chain was carried out in a study of T cell changes during pregnancy in multiple sclerosis. The CDR3 sequence is 16 residues long. V shed 5 bases and J 4 bases; nucleotides not matched to a gene: 13. Germline values: CDR1 LNHDA, CDR2 SQIVND (reference sequence). TCRdb's copy holds only in-frame clones and misses some; the assay was immunoSEQ multiplex PCR. The table has fewer than 80,000 clones, around 94% seen once; the top ten hold just under 2%. This receptor was taken from a female donor in good health, enrolled as a control in a pregnancy study. The chain recombines TRBV19 with TRBJ2-7; TRBD2 matches 8 bases. Sequenced here: peripheral blood, sampled in the third trimester of pregnancy. In DNA form, the CDR3 reads TGTGCCAGTAGTGGGTCCGCCGGGACTAGACCTTACGAGCAGTACTTC. Its protein product is CASSGSAGTRPYEQYF.